This T cell receptor beta chain was found in a study of shared clonotypes between healthy human individuals. The CDR3 loop spans 13 amino acids. Trimming removed 4 bases from V and 3 bases from J, with 9 bases in between. The V gene's germline CDR1 is SGHAT and CDR2 FQDESV (reference sequence). Deep level was the assay's run setting. The table came from immunoSEQ multiplex PCR; TCRdb's copy has only in-frame clones and leaves some out. The sample holds about 520,000 clones; around 95% are singletons and the top ten take around 0.066%. Sequencing used naive CD4+ T cells sorted from blood. Regarding subset: CD45RA+ positively selected. The chain is built from TRBV11-1 and TRBJ2-5, with D tentatively TRBD1 (6 bases). This receptor was obtained from a woman aged 25 to 45 in good health. CDR3 nucleotide sequence: TGTGCCAGCAGCTGGCACAGGGAAGAGACCCAGTACTTC. It specifies CASSWHREETQYF.